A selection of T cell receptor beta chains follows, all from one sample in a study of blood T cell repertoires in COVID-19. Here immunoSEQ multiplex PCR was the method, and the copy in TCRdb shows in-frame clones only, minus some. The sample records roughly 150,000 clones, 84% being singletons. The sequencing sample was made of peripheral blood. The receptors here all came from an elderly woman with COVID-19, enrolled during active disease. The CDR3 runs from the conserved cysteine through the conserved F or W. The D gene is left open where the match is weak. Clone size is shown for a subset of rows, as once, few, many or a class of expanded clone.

TGTGCCAGTAGTCCCCGACAGGAATCTTCACCCCTCCACTTT | CASSPRQESSPLHF | TRBJ1-6 | once | NA | TRBV19
TGTGCCAGCAGTCCTGGACAGGGGTCTGGCTACACCTTC | CASSPGQGSGYTF | TRBJ1-2 | few | TRBD1 | TRBV27
TGTGCCAGCAGCCTAGAACACATTAGCACAGATACGCAGTATTTT | CASSLEHISTDTQYF | TRBJ2-3 | once | NA | TRBV9
TGTGCCAGCAGCCGATCAGGTGAACACGGGGAGCTGTTTTTT | CASSRSGEHGELFF | TRBJ2-2 | few | NA | TRBV5-4
TGCGCCAGCAGCCCGGGACTAGCGGGAAGTGGCCTGTACGAGCAGTACTTC | CASSPGLAGSGLYEQYF | TRBJ2-7 | NA | TRBD2 | TRBV5-1
TGTGCCAGCAGTTACACAGATACGCAGTATTTT | CASSYTDTQYF | TRBJ2-3 | NA | NA | TRBV2
TGTGCCAGTAGTACCAGGTCTAGCAATCAGCCCCAGCATTTT | CASSTRSSNQPQHF | TRBJ1-5 | NA | NA | TRBV19
TGTGCCAGCAGCTCGTCCACTAGCGGGTTACGCACCGGGGAGCTGTTTTTT | CASSSSTSGLRTGELFF | TRBJ2-2 | NA | TRBD2 | TRBV5-4
TGCAGCGCCGAAACCGGGTCCGAGACCCAGTACTTC | CSAETGSETQYF | TRBJ2-5 | NA | NA | TRBV29-1
TGTGCCATCAGTGAGGGGGAGGGGGCTAACTATGGCTACACCTTC | CAISEGEGANYGYTF | TRBJ1-2 | NA | NA | TRBV10-3
TGTGCCACCAGTGATTTACGGGGGGCCGTCGGGGAGACCCAGTACTTC | CATSDLRGAVGETQYF | TRBJ2-5 | NA | NA | TRBV24-1
TGTGCCAGTAGCCGACAGGGGATCACCTACAATGAGCAGTTCTTC | CASSRQGITYNEQFF | TRBJ2-1 | NA | TRBD1 | TRBV19
TGTGCCAGCAGCCAGGGGGGGGCTACGGCCTACGAGCAGTACTTC | CASSQGGATAYEQYF | TRBJ2-7 | NA | NA | TRBV3-1/TRBV3-2
TGTGCCAGCAGTCCGATAGCGGGAGAGATCTCCTACGAGCAGTACTTC | CASSPIAGEISYEQYF | TRBJ2-7 | NA | TRBD2 | TRBV27
TGTGCCAGCAGTGACCCCGGGGGGACAGATACGCAGTATTTT | CASSDPGGTDTQYF | TRBJ2-3 | NA | TRBD2 | TRBV25-1
TGCGCCAGCAGCCAAGATAGCAGGGGCTATGGCTACACCTTC | CASSQDSRGYGYTF | TRBJ1-2 | NA | NA | TRBV4-3
TGTGCCATCAGTGGGGACAGGGGCTACGAGCAGTACTTC | CAISGDRGYEQYF | TRBJ2-7 | NA | TRBD1 | TRBV10-3
TGTGCCAGCAGCTTAGGGCCTCAGCAGGGGACTGGGGCCAACGTCCTGACTTTC | CASSLGPQQGTGANVLTF | TRBJ2-6 | NA | NA | TRBV7-9
TGTGCCAGCAGCTTCTCTCCCGTCGGCAGACAGAACGGGGAGCTGTTTTTT | CASSFSPVGRQNGELFF | TRBJ2-2 | NA | NA | TRBV7-6
TGTGCCAGCAGCTTAGAACGGTGGCGGGGGAACCAAGAGACCCAGTACTTC | CASSLERWRGNQETQYF | TRBJ2-5 | NA | TRBD2 | TRBV7-2
TGTGCCAGCAGCTTAGGCCAGGGAACGGACATTCAGTACTTC | CASSLGQGTDIQYF | TRBJ2-4 | once | NA | TRBV7-8
TGCGCCAGCAGCCACAGGGATGGCACTGAAGCTTTCTTT | CASSHRDGTEAFF | TRBJ1-1 | NA | NA | TRBV4-1
TGTGCCAGCAGCGTAGAAGGGGCAGGGTATTCTGGCTACACCTTC | CASSVEGAGYSGYTF | TRBJ1-2 | NA | NA | TRBV9
TGTGCCAGCTCACTGGAGGTTCCCACTGAAGCTTTCTTT | CASSLEVPTEAFF | TRBJ1-1 | NA | NA | TRBV18
TGTGCCAGTAGTATGATAGGACAGCGGAATCAGCCCCAGCATTTT | CASSMIGQRNQPQHF | TRBJ1-5 | NA | NA | TRBV19
TGTGCCAGCAGCTTAGGCCAGCGGGAGACGTATTTT | CASSLGQRETYF | TRBJ2-3 | NA | TRBD2 | TRBV11-2
TGTGCCAGCAGGAGAGGTAGCGGGCACGGAGGTGAGCAGTTCTTC | CASRRGSGHGGEQFF | TRBJ2-1 | NA | TRBD2 | TRBV2
TGTGCCAGCAGCTTCCGGGACAAAATCACTGAAGCTTTCTTT | CASSFRDKITEAFF | TRBJ1-1 | NA | NA | TRBV5-4
TGTGCCAGCAAGGGACAGGGTAACACTGAAGCTTTCTTT | CASKGQGNTEAFF | TRBJ1-1 | NA | TRBD1 | TRBV14
TGTGCCAGCAGCTCGACAGGGGTCAATCAACCATTCACCGGGGAGCTGTTTTTT | CASSSTGVNQPFTGELFF | TRBJ2-2 | NA | TRBD1 | TRBV5-8
TGTGCCAGCAGCGTGTACCGGACTAGCGCCTACAATGAGCAGTTCTTC | CASSVYRTSAYNEQFF | TRBJ2-1 | NA | TRBD2 | TRBV9
TGTGCCAGCAGCTTTATGGGGGGCTATGGCTACACCTTC | CASSFMGGYGYTF | TRBJ1-2 | NA | NA | TRBV7-3
TGTGCCAGCCGTAACAGGGTTGGAACCGGGGAGCTGTTTTTT | CASRNRVGTGELFF | TRBJ2-2 | NA | NA | TRBV2